Following are 9 T cell receptor beta chains from one sample sequenced in a study of cytomegalovirus exposure and HLA in healthy donors. The PCR employed 60 Vbeta primers together with 13 Jbeta primers. Using immunoSEQ multiplex PCR, the repertoire was profiled, and TCRdb retains in-frame clones only, with some absent. The repertoire holds 85,000 to 90,000 clones, with about 76% as singletons. The sample taken for sequencing was PBMCs. These receptors all stem from a man younger than 40 in good health and CMV-seropositive.

V is TRBV7-2 and J is TRBJ2-1, with 8 bases that match TRBD1. J gave up 4 bases and V 4 bases, and 6 bases lay outside the gene matches. Germline V CDR1 and CDR2: SGHTA, FQGNSA. The CDR3 spans 15 residues. CDR3 region: CASSWGTGLYNEQFF. The CDR3 DNA reads TGTGCCAGCAGCTGGGGGACAGGACTTTACAATGAGCAGTTCTTC.

This clone was seen a few times. Its ends do not fully match the called genes, so a read error is possible. The V and J genes are TRBV19 and TRBJ1-1, with D possibly being TRBD1 (5 bases). Germline CDR1 and CDR2: LNHDA and SQIVND (reference sequence). The CDR3 totals 13 residues. CDR3: CASSTTANAEAFF. In DNA, the CDR3 is TGTGCCAGTAGTACGACAGCGAACGCTGAAGCTTTCTTT.

The sample holds one count of this clone. The V gene is TRBV19, the J gene TRBJ2-5; 11 bases agree with TRBD2. The germline V gene encodes CDR1 LNHDA and CDR2 SQIVND (reference sequence). V gave up 5 bases and J gave up 2 bases; unmatched junction bases: 4. The CDR3 consists of 15 residues. The CDR3 sequence is CASSGSGGVQETQYF. The CDR3 region has the DNA TGTGCCAGTAGTGGTAGCGGGGGGGTTCAAGAGACCCAGTACTTC.

This chain links TRBV7-9 with TRBJ1-4; 8 nucleotides match TRBD1. With 3 bases clipped from V and 0 bases from J, the junction kept 6 bases outside the gene matches. The V gene's germline CDR1 is SEHNR and CDR2 FQNEAQ (reference sequence). This CDR3 has 17 amino acids. The CDR3 region has the DNA TGTGCCAGCAGCTTCCAGGGGGCGTACGCAACTAATGAAAAACTGTTTTTT. Its translation is CASSFQGAYATNEKLFF.

CDR3 nucleotide sequence: TGTGCCAGTAGTCTAACGGGTAACACTGAAGCTTTCTTT. As protein: CASSLTGNTEAFF. The chain couples TRBV19 to TRBJ1-1; no clear D. The CDR3 covers 13 residues. Germline V gives CDR1 LNHDA, CDR2 SQIVND (reference sequence). V lost 5 bases, J lost 2 bases, and 9 bases lay in between. Combining the CDR3 with reference TRBV19 and TRBJ1-1 gives the whole variable domain DGGITQSPKYLFRKEGQNVTLSCEQNLNHDAMYWYRQDPGQGLRLIYYSQIVNDFQKGDIAEGYSVSREKKESFPLTVTSAQKNPTAFYLCASSLTGNTEAFFGQGTRLTVV.

This clone was counted between two and nine times. This CDR3 reads CASSQEFGSWGTQYF. The CDR3 DNA follows: TGCGCCAGCAGCCAAGAGTTCGGGAGTTGGGGGACCCAGTACTTC. This chain joins TRBV4-3 and TRBJ2-5, with D perhaps matching TRBD2 (6 bases). The CDR3 sequence is 15 residues long. Germline V lookup: CDR1 LGHNA, CDR2 YSLEER. V lost 0 bases, J lost 7 bases, and 15 bases lay in between.

V and J are TRBV6-1 and TRBJ1-3, with TRBD1 identical over 7 bases. The CDR3 is made up of 13 amino acids. The germline gives CDR1 MNHNS, CDR2 SASEGT. J gave up 8 bases and V 6 bases, and 7 bases lay outside the gene matches. DNA of the CDR3: TGTGCCAGCAGCGGACAGGTTGTGGACACCATATATTTT. It specifies CASSGQVVDTIYF.

This clone has a single count. J is TRBJ2-7 and V is TRBV7-7; D may be TRBD1 (5 bases). The CDR3 spans 13 residues. Per the germline V gene, CDR1 is SSHAT and CDR2 is FNYEAQ (reference sequence). Trimming took 1 base from V and 2 from J, leaving 6 bases between them. CDR3 sequence: CASSLGQPYEQYF. The CDR3 region has the DNA TGTGCCAGCAGCTTAGGACAGCCCTACGAGCAGTACTTC.

The V call is TRBV18, the J call TRBJ2-7, with a weak D call TRBD1 (6 bases). Germline CDR1 is KGHSH and CDR2 is LQKENI. CDR3 length: 15 amino acids. V dropped 0 bases and J dropped 6 bases, with 15 bases sitting between them. This chain's CDR3 is CASSPPPTGSGEQYF. CDR3 DNA: TGTGCCAGCTCACCACCGCCCACAGGGAGCGGCGAGCAGTACTTC.